This TCR beta chain was observed in a study of shared clonotypes between healthy human individuals. Whole-study findings and limits: Clonotypes that were shared across a handful of donors made up 4% to 6% of naive CD4 clonotypes. Estimated clonotype richness was generally higher in naive than memory subsets.

Only in-frame clones appear in the TCRdb table, and some are missing; sequencing was by immunoSEQ multiplex PCR. The data hold about 600,000 clones, with around 95% observed a single time. CD45RO-negative, CCR7-selected cells formed the naive CD8 fraction, which excluded terminally differentiated effector memory CD45RA+ cells. CDR3 size: 12 residues. The germline CDR1 and CDR2 sequences are MNHNS and SASEGT. Germline trimming cut 8 bases from V and 2 bases from J; bases unmatched to any gene: 1. This clone was detected only once. Antigen: not known. The chain recombines TRBV6-1 with TRBJ1-2; 8 positions agree with TRBD1. The receptor was derived from a woman in her 30s in good health. Material: naive CD8+ T cells sorted from blood. The CDR3 bases are TGTGCCAGCCGACAGGGGAACTATGGCTACACCTTC. Translating it yields CASRQGNYGYTF.